This TCR beta chain was obtained from a study of memory CD4+ T cells and cytomegalovirus serostatus. The sort gate was single viable CD3+CD4+CD8-CD45RO+ cells for memory CD4+ T cells. The protocol was immunoSEQ multiplex PCR, while the TCRdb copy is restricted to in-frame clones and leaves out a portion. Counted here are tens of thousands of clones, about 76% occurring once; the ten biggest clones make up around 5%. The sample taken for sequencing was memory CD4+ T cells from blood. The sequence came from an adult in good health and CMV-seropositive.

The CDR3 nucleotides read TGTGCCAGTAGTATATGGAGACTCGGCACTGAAGCTTTCTTT. Protein: CASSIWRLGTEAFF. This chain connects TRBV19 to TRBJ1-1; D ambiguous. This CDR3 has 14 residues. V was cut by 2 bases and J by 4 bases, with 11 bases left in between. Germline V gene data show CDR1 as LNHDA and CDR2 as SQIVND (reference sequence).